This TCR beta chain was identified during a study of shared clonotypes between healthy human individuals. Study background: CD4 naive and CD4 memory each took three plates per donor, while CD8 naive took two and CD8 memory one. General observations from the study: Inspection by rarefaction showed sorted-subset sequencing to be incomplete despite large depth. Unshared clonotypes carried lower generation probabilities than those common to all four donors.

Naive-designated CD8 cells lacked CD45RO, were positively enriched for CCR7, and omitted terminally differentiated effector memory CD45RA+ cells. Per germline, CDR1 MDHEN and CDR2 SYDVKM. There are 14 residues in the CDR3. Clones were read by immunoSEQ multiplex PCR, and TCRdb kept only the in-frame ones, dropping some. Altogether hundreds of thousands of clones are present, 85% to 95% being singletons, with the ten largest covering over 0.1%. Concerning this clone itself: What it binds is not known.

The sequence came from a woman in her twenties or thirties in good health. The rearrangement links TRBV28 to TRBJ2-5; 8 positions match TRBD2. The J call may not be correct, given that the DNA end is closer to TRBJ2-7. The material sequenced was naive CD8+ T cells sorted from blood. CDR3 bases: TGTGCCAGCAGCCCACTAGCGGAGAGTTACGAGCAGTACTTC. Protein sequence: CASSPLAESYEQYF.